The 14 T cell receptor beta chains below come from one sample, sequenced in a study of CD8+CD57+ T cells in acquired aplastic anemia. Genomic DNA, serving as template, underwent TCR beta VDJ and CDR3 profiling. Via MiXCR, TCRdb re-called the reads, giving one row per CDR3 protein. This table has approximately 150,000 distinct CDR3 sequences, around 43% appearing once. Patients picked for sequencing had shown CD8+CD57+ cell expansion detected by flow cytometry. The material sequenced was sorted CD4+, CD8+, or CD8+CD57+ T cells (not recorded which) from PBMCs. The receptors stem from a human donor with aplastic anemia.

Remarks on this clonotype: A junction boundary mismatches the germline segment, possibly from a read error. The J gene is TRBJ1-1, the V gene TRBV5-3; D unclear. TRBV5-3 falls under the ORF class, with uncertain function. The CDR3 has 13 residues. CDR3 sequence reads: CASSFRNLREAFF. DNA for the CDR3: TGTGCCAGCAGCTTCCGTAATCTCCGTGAAGCTTTCTTT.

A few counts support this clonotype. One junction end does not reproduce the germline sequence, and a read error may be involved. In DNA form, the CDR3 reads TGCAGTGCGAGACCGCCCAGGGGGAACACTGATGCTTTCTTT. This encodes CSARPPRGNTDAFF. V is TRBV20-1 and J is TRBJ1-1; 7 bases align to TRBD1. The CDR3 consists of 14 residues. The germline V gene has CDR1 DFQATT and CDR2 SNEGSKA (reference sequence).

The chain carries TRBV7-3 and TRBJ2-7; TRBD1 matches at 7 bases. The CDR3 totals 15 residues. Looked up from germline, CDR1 is SGHTA and CDR2 is FQGTGA. J gave up 4 bases and V 5 bases, and 11 bases lay outside the gene matches. The CDR3 DNA sequence: TGTGCCAGCAGCCTCGACGGGACAGACCCTTACGAGCAGTACGTC. Amino acid sequence: CASSLDGTDPYEQYV.

Notes on this clonotype: A much bigger clone sits one base away, suggesting this may be a read error. The final CDR3 position lacks the conserved phenylalanine or tryptophan, pointing to a likely read error. V gene TRBV13 combines with J gene TRBJ2-5; 11 bases align to TRBD1. The CDR3 has 15 amino acids. J gave up 1 base and V 5 bases, and 3 bases lay outside the gene matches. Germline values: CDR1 PRHDT, CDR2 FYEKMQ (reference sequence). In DNA form, the CDR3 reads TGTGCCAGCAGCCAGGGACAGGGGGTCCAAGAGACCCAGTACTCC. As protein: CASSQGQGVQETQYS.

This clonotype was detected ten times or more. The V gene is TRBV24-1, the J gene TRBJ2-1; D is perhaps TRBD1 or TRBD2 (5 bases each). Germline V gives CDR1 KGHDR, CDR2 SFDVKD. The germline V and J ends were trimmed by 4 bases and 11 bases, with 14 bases remaining between them. The CDR3 runs to 13 residues. The CDR3 sequence: CATSEPGRPKQFF. The CDR3 DNA is TGTGCCACCAGTGAGCCGGGGCGCCCTAAGCAGTTCTTC.

This clonotype was counted at least ten times. This rearrangement joins TRBV10-3 to TRBJ1-1; D gene ambiguous. Germline V gene sequence: CDR1 ENHRY, CDR2 SYGVKD. The CDR3 length is 13 residues. V lost 3 bases and J 1 base, leaving 6 bases between the germline ends. CDR3 protein: CAISDSRNTEAFF. CDR3 DNA sequence: TGTGCCATCAGTGATAGTAGGAACACTGAAGCTTTCTTT.

This clonotype was detected a few times. The V gene is TRBV6-1, the J gene TRBJ2-1; TRBD2 agrees at 11 bases. Trimming at V came to 6 bases and at J to 2 bases, leaving 3 bases not matched to a gene. CDR1 and CDR2 (germline): MNHNS, SASEGT. The CDR3 has 15 residues. The CDR3 bases are TGTGCCAGCAGAGCACTAGCGGGGGCCTACAATGAGCAGTTCTTC. Its translation is CASRALAGAYNEQFF.

This clonotype was seen more than once but under ten times. This sequence joins TRBV10-3 and TRBJ2-3; 7 bases are shared with TRBD2. V lost 0 bases to trimming and J lost 4 bases; unmatched junction nucleotides: 7. CDR3 size: 16 residues. Germline lookup yields CDR1 ENHRY and CDR2 SYGVKD. CDR3: CAISESGRALADTQYF. The CDR3 DNA reads TGTGCCATCAGTGAGTCGGGGAGGGCCTTAGCAGATACGCAGTATTTT.

This clonotype has ten or more counts. The chain employs TRBV27 and TRBJ1-2; D uncertain. V was cut by 0 bases and J by 6 bases, with 5 bases left in between. CDR1 is MNHEY and CDR2 is SMNVEV in the germline V gene (reference sequence). This CDR3 has 12 amino acids. CDR3: CASSLSGHGYTF. Written as DNA, the CDR3 is TGTGCCAGCAGTTTATCAGGACATGGCTACACCTTC.

The chain recombines TRBV2 with TRBJ1-1, with D possibly matching TRBD1 (5 bases). This CDR3 spans 14 amino acids. V was shortened by 5 bases and J by 1 base, with 11 bases between the two germline ends. The germline V gene has CDR1 SNHLY and CDR2 FYNNEI. The CDR3, as DNA: TGTGCCAGCAGTTACAGGACTGGGAACACTGAAGCTTTCTTT. Protein sequence: CASSYRTGNTEAFF.

Points on this clonotype: Compared with germline, one end of the junction differs, possibly owing to a read error. The chain couples TRBV19 to TRBJ2-3; weak D call: TRBD2 (8 bases). This CDR3 is built from 15 residues. CDR1 LNHDA and CDR2 SQIVND come from the germline V gene (reference sequence). CDR3 sequence: CASSRSGGGTDAQYF. In nucleotides, the CDR3 is TGTGCCAGTAGTAGGTCGGGAGGGGGGACAGATGCGCAGTATTTT.

The chain joins TRBV2 to TRBJ2-5; D not certain. Trimming removed 0 bases from V and 9 bases from J, with 11 bases in between. CDR3 size: 13 residues. Germline-derived CDR1 and CDR2 are SNHLY and FYNNEI. The CDR3 DNA sequence: TGTGCCAGCAGTGAAGCGCTTCGAGGTGCCCAGTACTTC. This codes for CASSEALRGAQYF.

In its sample, this clonotype was seen many times. The gene calls are TRBV19 and TRBJ2-3, with a possible D match to TRBD1 (5 bases). Germline assignment: CDR1 LNHDA and CDR2 SQIVND (reference sequence). Trimming stripped 3 bases from V and 3 bases from J, with 10 bases between. The CDR3 spans 14 residues. The CDR3: CASSIQGLTDTQYF. The CDR3 bases are TGTGCCAGTAGTATCCAGGGCCTAACAGATACGCAGTATTTT.

This clonotype was observed at least ten times. V and J are TRBV13 and TRBJ2-6, with D uncertain. CDR3 length equals 14 residues. V was trimmed by 6 bases and J by 0 bases, leaving 6 bases between them. The germline CDR1 and CDR2 sequences are PRHDT and FYEKMQ (reference sequence). CDR3 loop: CASSPTSGANVLTF. CDR3 coding DNA: TGTGCCAGCAGTCCAACCTCTGGGGCCAACGTCCTGACTTTC. Variable domain in full (rest from reference TRBV13 and TRBJ2-6): AAGVIQSPRHLIKEKRETATLKCYPIPRHDTVYWYQQGPGQDPQFLISFYEKMQSDKGSIPDRFSAQQFSDYHSELNMSSLELGDSALYFCASSPTSGANVLTFGAGSRLTVL.